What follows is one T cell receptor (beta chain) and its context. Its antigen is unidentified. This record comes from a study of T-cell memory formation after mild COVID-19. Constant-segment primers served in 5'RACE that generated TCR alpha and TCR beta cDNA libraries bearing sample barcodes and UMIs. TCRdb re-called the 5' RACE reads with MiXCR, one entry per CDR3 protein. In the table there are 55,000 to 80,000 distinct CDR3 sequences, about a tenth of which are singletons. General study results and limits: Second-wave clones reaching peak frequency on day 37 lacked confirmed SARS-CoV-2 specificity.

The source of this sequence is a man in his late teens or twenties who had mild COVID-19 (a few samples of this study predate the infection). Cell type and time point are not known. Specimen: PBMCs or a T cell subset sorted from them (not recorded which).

The CDR3: CASKRGGGSQETQYF. The CDR3 DNA sequence: TGTGCCAGCAAGAGGGGTGGTGGATCTCAAGAGACCCAGTACTTC. The chain combines TRBV28 with TRBJ2-5; D possibly uses TRBD1 or TRBD2 (5 bases each). Trimming cost V 7 bases and J 2 bases, with 17 bases left between them. From germline, CDR1 is MDHEN and CDR2 SYDVKM. The CDR3 totals 15 residues.